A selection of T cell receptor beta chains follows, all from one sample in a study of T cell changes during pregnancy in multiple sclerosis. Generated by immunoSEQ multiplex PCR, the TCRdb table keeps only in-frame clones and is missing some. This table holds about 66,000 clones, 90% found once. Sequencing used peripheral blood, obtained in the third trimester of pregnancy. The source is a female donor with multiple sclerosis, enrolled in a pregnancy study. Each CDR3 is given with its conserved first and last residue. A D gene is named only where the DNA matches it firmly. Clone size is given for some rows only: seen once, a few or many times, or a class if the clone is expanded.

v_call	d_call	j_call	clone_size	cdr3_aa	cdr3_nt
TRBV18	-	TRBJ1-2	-	CASSPPWGTLDTNF	TGTGCCAGCTCACCACCGTGGGGCACCCTCGATACTAACTTC
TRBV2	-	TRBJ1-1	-	CASSELATAHMNTEAFF	TGTGCCAGCAGTGAATTGGCCACCGCCCATATGAACACTGAAGCTTTCTTT
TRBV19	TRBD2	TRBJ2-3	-	CASRGLAGNTDTQYF	TGTGCCAGTCGAGGACTAGCGGGAAATACAGATACGCAGTATTTT
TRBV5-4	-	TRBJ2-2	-	CASSRGLAYTGELFF	TGTGCCAGCAGCCGGGGTCTAGCGTATACCGGGGAGCTGTTTTTT
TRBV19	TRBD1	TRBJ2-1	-	CASSTPGGVYNEQFF	TGTGCCAGTAGTACGCCAGGGGGCGTCTACAATGAGCAGTTCTTC
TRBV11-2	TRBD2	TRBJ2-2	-	CASSSIGRSNTGELFF	TGTGCCAGCAGCTCCATCGGGAGGTCCAACACCGGGGAGCTGTTTTTT
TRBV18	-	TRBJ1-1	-	CASSRFETEAFF	TGTGCCAGCTCTCGGTTTGAAACTGAAGCTTTCTTT
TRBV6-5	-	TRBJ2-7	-	CASRSAYEQYF	TGTGCCAGCAGAAGCGCCTACGAGCAGTACTTC
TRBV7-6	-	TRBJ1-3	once	CASSLEPMSSGNTIYF	TGTGCCAGCAGCTTAGAACCCATGAGCTCTGGAAACACCATATATTTT
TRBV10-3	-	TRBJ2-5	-	CAISSGAQETQYF	TGTGCCATCAGTTCAGGCGCCCAAGAGACCCAGTACTTC
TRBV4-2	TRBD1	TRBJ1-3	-	CASSPGTAGNTIYF	TGTGCCAGCAGCCCCGGGACAGCTGGAAACACCATATATTTT
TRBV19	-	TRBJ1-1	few	CASSVSDRWNTEAFF	TGTGCCAGTAGTGTATCGGACAGATGGAACACTGAAGCTTTCTTT
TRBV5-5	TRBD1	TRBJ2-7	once	CASRADRGRDYEQYF	TGTGCCAGCAGGGCAGACAGGGGAAGGGACTACGAGCAGTACTTC
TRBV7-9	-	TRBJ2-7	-	CASSLDNEQYF	TGTGCCAGCAGCCTCGACAACGAGCAGTACTTC
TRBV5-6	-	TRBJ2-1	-	CASSLFGTYNEQFF	TGTGCCAGCAGCTTGTTCGGGACTTACAATGAGCAGTTCTTC
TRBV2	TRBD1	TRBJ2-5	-	CASSQGQGSGETQYF	TGTGCCAGCAGCCAGGGACAGGGCTCTGGAGAGACCCAGTACTTC
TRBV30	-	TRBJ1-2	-	CAWSGQGGYTF	TGTGCCTGGAGTGGGCAGGGAGGCTACACCTTC
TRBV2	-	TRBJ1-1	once	CASSGDMNTEAFF	TGTGCCAGCAGTGGCGATATGAACACTGAAGCTTTCTTT
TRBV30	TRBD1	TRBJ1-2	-	CAWSVLVQGFYTF	TGTGCCTGGAGTGTACTCGTACAGGGGTTCTACACCTTC
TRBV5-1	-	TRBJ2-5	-	CASSLAEKTQYF	TGCGCCAGCAGCTTGGCCGAGAAGACCCAGTACTTC
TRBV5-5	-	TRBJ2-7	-	CASSLLGQGGYEQYF	TGTGCCAGCAGCTTATTGGGGCAGGGAGGTTACGAGCAGTACTTC
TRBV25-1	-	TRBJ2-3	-	CASSAWAHMDTQYF	TGTGCCAGCAGTGCGTGGGCCCACATGGATACGCAGTATTTT
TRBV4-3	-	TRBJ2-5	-	CASSRQGGGETQYF	TGCGCCAGCAGCCGTCAGGGCGGGGGCGAGACCCAGTACTTC
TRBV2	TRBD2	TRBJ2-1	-	CASSGASGRSFDEQFF	TGTGCCAGCAGTGGCGCTAGCGGGAGATCTTTCGATGAGCAGTTCTTC
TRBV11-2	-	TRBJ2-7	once	CASSLDGHEQYF	TGTGCCAGCAGCTTAGATGGGCACGAGCAGTACTTC
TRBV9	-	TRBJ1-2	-	CASSVARETGTNYGYTF	TGTGCCAGCAGCGTGGCCCGTGAGACAGGAACTAACTATGGCTACACCTTC
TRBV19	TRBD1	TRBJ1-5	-	CASSTSAGQGRTRGF	TGTGCCAGTAGTACCTCGGCGGGACAGGGTCGGACGAGGGGATTT
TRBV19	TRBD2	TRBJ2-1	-	CASSIPQWAREGLGGNEQFF	TGTGCCAGTAGTATCCCCCAATGGGCGCGGGAGGGCCTCGGTGGCAATGAGCAGTTCTTC
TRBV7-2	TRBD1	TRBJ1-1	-	CASSPWTGDTEAFF	TGTGCCAGCAGCCCATGGACAGGGGACACTGAAGCTTTCTTT
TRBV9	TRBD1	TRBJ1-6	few	CASSGPDRVGSPLHF	TGTGCCAGCAGCGGACCGGACAGGGTGGGCTCACCCCTCCACTTT
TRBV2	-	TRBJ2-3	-	CASSDRGGTQYF	TGTGCCAGCAGTGACAGGGGCGGTACGCAGTATTTT
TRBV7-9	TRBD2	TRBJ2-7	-	CASTGGTREYEQYF	TGTGCCAGCACCGGGGGGACGCGGGAGTACGAGCAGTACTTC
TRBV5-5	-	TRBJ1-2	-	CASNSPNYGYTF	TGTGCCAGCAACAGTCCTAACTATGGCTACACCTTC
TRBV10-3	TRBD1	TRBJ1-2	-	CAISGEWTGYGYTF	TGTGCCATCAGTGGGGAATGGACAGGCTATGGCTACACCTTC
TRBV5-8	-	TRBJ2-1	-	CASSYSFNEQFF	TGTGCCAGCAGCTATAGCTTCAATGAGCAGTTCTTC
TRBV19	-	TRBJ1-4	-	CASSIRRTATNEKLFF	TGTGCCAGTAGTATTCGACGGACTGCAACTAATGAAAAACTGTTTTTT
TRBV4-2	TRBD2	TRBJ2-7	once	CASSLAGLAGVRSSYEQYF	TGTGCCAGCAGCTTGGCGGGACTAGCGGGAGTGAGGTCGTCCTACGAGCAGTACTTC
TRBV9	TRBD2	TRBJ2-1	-	CASSPPRPGGSSYNEQFF	TGTGCCAGCAGCCCTCCCCGCCCTGGCGGGAGCTCCTACAATGAGCAGTTCTTC
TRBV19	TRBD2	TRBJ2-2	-	CASSPIAGGNTGELFF	TGTGCCAGTAGTCCAATAGCGGGGGGTAACACCGGGGAGCTGTTTTTT
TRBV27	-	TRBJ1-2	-	CASSLNPGGGYTF	TGTGCCAGCAGTTTAAATCCGGGTGGTGGCTACACCTTC
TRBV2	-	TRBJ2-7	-	CAREGGQGIYEQYF	TGTGCCAGAGAGGGGGGGCAGGGTATCTACGAGCAGTACTTC
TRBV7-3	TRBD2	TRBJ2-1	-	CASSLQAGGYNEQFF	TGTGCCAGCAGCTTACAAGCGGGGGGATACAATGAGCAGTTCTTC
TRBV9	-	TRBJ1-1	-	CASRLDNSGAFF	TGTGCCAGCAGACTGGACAATTCCGGGGCTTTCTTT
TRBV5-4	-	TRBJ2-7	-	CASSSSQGKLGEQYF	TGTGCCAGCAGCTCCTCTCAGGGAAAATTGGGCGAGCAGTACTTC
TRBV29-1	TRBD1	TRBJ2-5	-	CSGSRTRDRGFQETQYF	TGCAGCGGGTCGCGGACCCGGGACAGGGGGTTCCAAGAGACCCAGTACTTC
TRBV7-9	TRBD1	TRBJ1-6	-	CASSSDQGAVYNSPLHF	TGTGCCAGCAGCTCGGACCAGGGGGCCGTCTATAATTCACCCCTCCACTTT
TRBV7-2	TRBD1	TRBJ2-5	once	CASSLNPGQGVGTQYF	TGTGCCAGCAGCTTAAACCCGGGACAGGGGGTGGGGACCCAGTACTTC
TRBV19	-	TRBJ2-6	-	CASSLGFGGRGANVLTF	TGTGCCAGTAGTCTGGGGTTCGGGGGTCGTGGGGCCAACGTCCTGACTTTC
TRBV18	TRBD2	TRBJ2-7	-	CASSPLWGAPGLADEQYF	TGTGCCAGCTCACCACTTTGGGGGGCCCCGGGACTAGCCGACGAGCAGTACTTC
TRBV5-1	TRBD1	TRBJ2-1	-	CASRESGTGGIGPAVDEQFF	TGCGCCAGCAGGGAATCCGGGACAGGGGGCATTGGCCCAGCGGTGGATGAGCAGTTCTTC
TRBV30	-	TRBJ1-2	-	CAWSGGSNKGYTF	TGTGCCTGGAGTGGAGGTAGTAATAAGGGCTACACCTTC
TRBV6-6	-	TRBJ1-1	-	CASSGGGGDTEAFF	TGTGCCAGCAGTGGGGGGGGTGGGGACACTGAAGCTTTCTTT
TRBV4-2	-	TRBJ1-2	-	CASSQDRRRDGYTF	TGTGCCAGCAGCCAAGATCGACGGAGGGATGGCTACACCTTC
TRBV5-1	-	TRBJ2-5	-	CASSPAGLPQETQYF	TGCGCCAGCAGCCCGGCGGGACTCCCCCAAGAGACCCAGTACTTC
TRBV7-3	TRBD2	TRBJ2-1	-	CASSPAGGNNEQFF	TGTGCCAGCAGCCCCGCGGGGGGGAATAATGAGCAGTTCTTC
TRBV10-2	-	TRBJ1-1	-	CASSETVAGRNTEAFF	TGCGCCAGCAGTGAAACCGTAGCAGGGCGAAACACTGAAGCTTTCTTT